The next 15 T cell receptor beta chains were all read from a single sample in a study of response to subunit inactivated influenza vaccine. TCRdb processed the RT-PCR reads anew with MiXCR; each CDR3 protein has one entry. The sample includes under 550,000 distinct CDR3 sequences, more than 7% seen only once; the top ten take 10% to 15%. Specimen: PBMCs from blood, collected around 25 months after vaccination. The receptor source for this set is a man in his fifties or sixties who received an inactivated influenza vaccine.

The gene calls are TRBV5-1 and TRBJ2-3, with D perhaps matching TRBD1 or TRBD2 (5 bases each). Germline CDR1 SGHRS, CDR2 YFSETQ. The CDR3 runs to 14 residues. The ends were cut back, 4 bases at V and 6 bases at J, with 15 bases in the middle. The CDR3 protein is CASSARLGRDTQYF. The CDR3, as DNA: TGCGCCAGCAGCGCCCGACTGGGACGGGATACGCAGTATTTT.

The table lists this clonotype with a few counts. The chain combines TRBV2 with TRBJ1-1; 10 bases are shared with TRBD1. The CDR3 runs to 14 residues. The ends lost 6 bases at V and 4 bases at J; junction bases unmatched: 5. The V gene's germline CDR1 is SNHLY and CDR2 FYNNEI. The CDR3 nucleotides read TGTGCCAGCAGCCGACAGGGGGCGCCCACTGAAGCTTTCTTT. Translating it yields CASSRQGAPTEAFF.

This chain links TRBV7-9 with TRBJ2-7; D is perhaps TRBD2 (5 bases). The ends were cut back, 7 bases at V and 1 base at J, with 14 bases in the middle. This CDR3 has 14 residues. Per the germline V gene, CDR1 is SEHNR and CDR2 is FQNEAQ (reference sequence). The CDR3 loop reads CASTLGGGSYEQYF. DNA of the CDR3: TGTGCCAGCACCCTAGGAGGCGGATCCTACGAGCAGTACTTC.

This clonotype was seen more than once but under ten times. The chain employs TRBV11-2 and TRBJ1-1; 8 nucleotides align to TRBD1. CDR3 length: 15 amino acids. Germline-derived CDR1 and CDR2 are SGHAT and FQNNGV. The junction had 6 bases not matched to a gene; V was cut back by 5 bases and J by 1 base. The CDR3 coding sequence is TGTGCCAGCAGCGAAAGGACAGGGTGGAACACTGAAGCTTTCTTT. It codes for CASSERTGWNTEAFF.

This clonotype showed up many times. The J gene is TRBJ2-7, the V gene TRBV20-1; D gene ambiguous. CDR1 and CDR2 from the germline V gene are DFQATT and SNEGSKA (reference sequence). The length of the CDR3 is 12 residues. Trimming took off 6 bases at V and 2 bases at J, with 11 bases between the two ends. The CDR3 region is CSAYALTYEQYF. CDR3 DNA sequence: TGCAGTGCCTACGCCCTTACCTACGAGCAGTACTTC.

This clonotype was found a few times. The V call is TRBV28, the J call TRBJ2-3; the match to TRBD1 covers 7 bases. Germline-derived CDR1 and CDR2 are MDHEN and SYDVKM. The CDR3 loop spans 15 amino acids. Germline trimming cut 4 bases from V and 8 bases from J; bases unmatched to any gene: 12. This CDR3 reads CASSSSGTVFPTQYF. CDR3 DNA: TGTGCCAGCAGTTCGTCCGGGACAGTCTTCCCTACGCAGTATTTT.

J is TRBJ2-6 and V is TRBV20-1; maybe TRBD1 (6 bases). V gave up 6 bases and J gave up 0 bases, with 12 bases separating them. This CDR3 is built from 15 residues. Germline V lookup: CDR1 DFQATT, CDR2 SNEGSKA (reference sequence). As DNA, the CDR3 is TGCAGTGCAAGAACAGGGATCTCTGGGGCCAACGTCCTGACTTTC. It encodes CSARTGISGANVLTF.

A few counts support this clonotype. The chain employs TRBV6-2 or TRBV6-3 and TRBJ2-7, with D unclear. The CDR3 runs to 16 residues. Germline V lookup: CDR1 MNHEY, CDR2 SVGEGT. V lost 3 bases to trimming and J lost 2 bases, with 17 bases between them. The CDR3 region is CASSYVHQLGTYEQYF. The CDR3 nucleotides read TGTGCCAGCAGTTATGTTCATCAGCTCGGCACCTACGAGCAGTACTTC.

The rearrangement links TRBV7-6 to TRBJ2-3, with TRBD2 matching over 14 bases. Germline values: CDR1 SGHVS, CDR2 FNYEAQ. Trimming removed 1 base from V and 8 bases from J; junction bases left unmatched: 8. This CDR3 has 17 residues. CDR3 nucleotide sequence: TGTGCCAGCAGCTTAGAGGCCGGGACTAGCGGGAGTGGTACGCAGTATTTT. This translates into CASSLEAGTSGSGTQYF.

The chain is built from TRBV12-3 or TRBV12-4 and TRBJ2-5; a possible D gene is TRBD2 (7 bases). The CDR3 has 15 residues. The ends were cut back, 7 bases at V and 0 bases at J, with 15 bases in the middle. The CDR3: CASNPWGGYQETQYF. CDR3 nucleotide sequence: TGTGCCAGCAACCCCTGGGGGGGCTACCAAGAGACCCAGTACTTC.

This rearrangement joins TRBV7-8 to TRBJ2-5, with TRBD2 matching 7 bases. Germline CDR1 SGHVS, CDR2 FQNEAQ. Trimming cost V 1 base and J 4 bases; bases outside gene matches: 6. The length of the CDR3 is 15 residues. The CDR3 here is CASSLELVAGETQYF. CDR3 nucleotide sequence: TGTGCCAGCAGCTTAGAGTTGGTAGCGGGAGAGACCCAGTACTTC. The full variable domain, with the rest looked up from reference TRBV7-8 and TRBJ2-5, is GAGVSQSPRYKVAKRGQDVALRCDPISGHVSLFWYQQALGQGPEFLTYFQNEAQLDKSGLPSDRFFAERPEGSVSTLKIQRTQQEDSAVYLCASSLELVAGETQYFGPGTRLLVL.

This clonotype has at least ten counts. The J gene is TRBJ2-6, the V gene TRBV5-6; D gene unclear. The V gene's germline CDR1 is SGHDT and CDR2 YYEEEE. V lost 5 bases and J lost 6, with 15 bases in between. The CDR3 extends over 15 amino acids. The DNA for the CDR3 is TGTGCCAGCAGATCGACCGTACTCAAGGCCAACGTCCTGACTTTC. Its translation is CASRSTVLKANVLTF.

Only a few counts were recorded for this clonotype. The V and J genes are TRBV20-1 and TRBJ2-1, with TRBD1 matching 9 bases. The V segment lost 3 bases and the J segment 3 bases; nucleotides outside the gene matches: 15. The CDR3 has 18 residues. CDR1 and CDR2 (germline): DFQATT, SNEGSKA (reference sequence). The CDR3 region is CSARVHGVSGQGYNEQFF. Here the CDR3 DNA reads TGCAGTGCTAGGGTGCACGGGGTGTCGGGACAGGGCTACAATGAGCAGTTCTTC.

This clonotype has more than one count but fewer than ten. In nucleotides, the CDR3 is TGTGCCAGCAGCCACATGACAGGGAGGAACACCGGGGAGCTGTTTTTT. Translating gives CASSHMTGRNTGELFF. The chain links TRBV7-2 to TRBJ2-2; 7 nucleotides agree with TRBD1. Germline values: CDR1 SGHTA, CDR2 FQGNSA. J gave up 1 base and V 5 bases, and 7 bases lay outside the gene matches. This CDR3 is 16 amino acids long.

This clonotype was observed a handful of times. The chain uses TRBV11-2 and TRBJ1-1; a possible D gene is TRBD1 (5 bases). Germline assignment: CDR1 SGHAT and CDR2 FQNNGV. Trimming took 1 base from V and 4 from J, leaving 13 bases between them. The CDR3 contains 15 residues. The DNA for the CDR3 is TGTGCCAGCAGCTTAGTTGGGGGAAGTTCCACTGAAGCTTTCTTT. This encodes CASSLVGGSSTEAFF.